The 28 T cell receptor beta chains given below trace back to one sample, sequenced in a study of OX40 agonist ivuxolimab in advanced cancers. Some clones are missing from TCRdb's copy, which holds only in-frame ones; the method was immunoSEQ multiplex PCR. The data contain 65,000 to 95,000 clones, 86% of them seen just once; the ten biggest clones take up 6.9%. The material was CD4+ or CD8+ T cells sorted from blood, obtained in a trial of the OX40 agonist ivuxolimab. The receptor set was obtained from an adult with an advanced solid tumor such as melanoma, head and neck, liver or kidney cancer.

This clone was counted once. V gene TRBV7-9 combines with J gene TRBJ1-3, with TRBD1 as a possible D gene (6 bases). The germline CDR1 and CDR2 sequences are SEHNR and FQNEAQ (reference sequence). Trimming stripped 3 bases from V and 1 base from J, with 7 bases between. The CDR3 has 14 amino acids. The CDR3 DNA reads as TGTGCCAGCAGCTTCCAGGGGTCTGGAAACACCATATATTTT. Translation gives CASSFQGSGNTIYF.

The chain uses TRBV10-3 and TRBJ2-2; 11 bases fit TRBD2. Germline V gene lookup returns CDR1 ENHRY and CDR2 SYGVKD. Trimming removed 2 bases from V and 4 bases from J; junction bases left unmatched: 9. The CDR3 covers 18 residues. The CDR3 DNA follows: TGTGCCATCAGTGAGCGGGCTAGCGGGGGGAAAGGCACCGGGGAGCTGTTTTTT. Its protein is CAISERASGGKGTGELFF.

The chain couples TRBV29-1 to TRBJ1-2; no clear D. Trimming removed 4 bases at V and 6 bases at J, with 12 bases between. The germline V gene encodes CDR1 SQVTM and CDR2 ANQGSEA. The CDR3 runs to 12 residues. The CDR3 DNA sequence: TGCAGCGTTGGTGGTCGAAGAAATGGCTACACCTTC. Protein sequence: CSVGGRRNGYTF.

The table lists this clone with a count of one. The J gene is TRBJ2-1, the V gene TRBV10-3; 8 nucleotides line up with TRBD2. J was trimmed by 4 bases and V by 6 bases; bases with no gene match: 8. The germline gives CDR1 ENHRY, CDR2 SYGVKD. This CDR3 spans 15 amino acids. The DNA for the CDR3 is TGTGCCATCAGAGTGACTAGCGACCCTTACAATGAGCAGTTCTTC. This codes for CAIRVTSDPYNEQFF.

The chain couples TRBV2 to TRBJ1-1; D is uncertain. The length of the CDR3 is 14 residues. Germline V gene data show CDR1 as SNHLY and CDR2 as FYNNEI. V lost 0 bases and J lost 5, with 10 bases in between. The CDR3 sequence is CASSEAGRSTEAFF. In DNA, the CDR3 is TGTGCCAGCAGTGAAGCGGGCAGATCGACTGAAGCTTTCTTT.

A remark on this clone: Other DNA sequences from this sample encode an identical CDR3 as well. The gene calls are TRBV7-9 and TRBJ2-7; D could derive from TRBD1 or TRBD2 (7 bases each). CDR3 length equals 14 residues. Germline-derived CDR1 and CDR2 are SEHNR and FQNEAQ (reference sequence). V lost 6 bases to trimming and J lost 6 bases, with 18 bases between them. CDR3 nucleotide sequence: TGTGCCAGCAGTCCAGGGGGGCGGGGGCGCGAGCAGTACTTC. It specifies CASSPGGRGREQYF.

This chain connects TRBV5-1 to TRBJ1-1; D is unresolved. The CDR3 has 16 amino acids. V shed 0 bases and J shed 1 base, with 13 bases lying between them. In germline, CDR1 is SGHRS, CDR2 YFSETQ. The CDR3 bases are TGCGCCAGCAGCTTGGCCCGACAACCAGCGAACACTGAAGCTTTCTTT. Its protein is CASSLARQPANTEAFF.

This chain joins TRBV5-1 and TRBJ2-1, with D maybe TRBD2 (6 bases). The CDR3 runs 15 residues. From germline, CDR1 is SGHRS and CDR2 YFSETQ. The V and J ends lost 2 bases and 0 bases respectively, with 9 bases between them. In nucleotides, the CDR3 is TGCGCCAGCAGCTTACAAGCGGGCTCCTACAATGAGCAGTTCTTC. Amino acid sequence: CASSLQAGSYNEQFF.

This clone was found a few times. J is TRBJ1-1 and V is TRBV5-4, with 7 bases matching TRBD1. CDR1 is SGHNT and CDR2 is YYREEE in the germline V gene (reference sequence). The V segment lost 4 bases and the J segment 5 bases; nucleotides outside the gene matches: 8. This CDR3 contains 14 residues. The CDR3 spells CASSRTTGETEAFF. As DNA, the CDR3 is TGTGCCAGCAGCCGAACAACAGGGGAAACTGAAGCTTTCTTT.

The chain recombines TRBV11-3 with TRBJ2-7, with 7 bases identical to TRBD1. CDR3 size: 12 residues. The V and J ends lost 4 bases and 4 bases, in that order; junction bases with no gene match: 1. Germline V lookup: CDR1 SGHNT, CDR2 YENEEA. For the CDR3, the DNA is TGTGCCAGCAGCTCGACAGGGTACGAGCAGTACTTC. This codes for CASSSTGYEQYF.

The J gene is TRBJ2-1, the V gene TRBV29-1; the match to TRBD2 covers 8 bases. CDR3 length equals 15 residues. V shed 6 bases, J shed 2 bases, and the junction held 9 bases outside the gene matches. The germline gives CDR1 SQVTM, CDR2 ANQGSEA. The CDR3 reads CSVRASGYPYNEQFF. In DNA form, the CDR3 reads TGCAGCGTGAGGGCTAGCGGGTACCCCTACAATGAGCAGTTCTTC.

The chain carries TRBV6-1 and TRBJ2-1; 8 bases align to TRBD1. This CDR3 contains 15 residues. Germline V gene sequence: CDR1 MNHNS, CDR2 SASEGT. The junction had 4 bases not matched to a gene; V was cut back by 2 bases and J by 4 bases. The CDR3 reads CASSEQGARYNEQFF. CDR3 sequence (DNA): TGTGCCAGCAGTGAACAGGGGGCCAGGTACAATGAGCAGTTCTTC.

The rearrangement joins TRBV7-6 to TRBJ2-1, with D tentatively TRBD1 (5 bases). The CDR3 covers 13 residues. Per germline, CDR1 SGHVS and CDR2 FNYEAQ. V shed 8 bases and J shed 9 bases, with 17 bases lying between them. CDR3 residues: CASSPQGFGEQFF. The CDR3 bases are TGTGCCAGCTCACCCCAGGGTTTCGGTGAGCAGTTCTTC. Full variable domain (missing parts from reference TRBV7-6 and TRBJ2-1): GAGVSQSPRYKVTKRGQDVALRCDPISGHVSLYWYRQALGQGPEFLTYFNYEAQQDKSGLPNDRFSAERPEGSISTLTIQRTEQRDSAMYRCASSPQGFGEQFFGPGTRLTVL.

V is TRBV7-3 and J is TRBJ1-1, with D perhaps matching TRBD1 (6 bases). The CDR3 is 16 residues long. V was trimmed by 5 bases and J by 0 bases, leaving 16 bases between them. Germline V gene lookup returns CDR1 SGHTA and CDR2 FQGTGA. The CDR3 protein is CASSPSVGAVNTEAFF. The DNA of the CDR3 is TGTGCCAGCAGCCCCTCCGTGGGGGCCGTGAACACTGAAGCTTTCTTT.

DNA for the CDR3: TGTGCCAGCAGTTACTCGGCAGGGGAATTCTACGAGCAGTACTTC. It specifies CASSYSAGEFYEQYF. This sequence joins TRBV6-6 and TRBJ2-7, with D possibly TRBD1 on 6 matching bases. Per the germline V gene, CDR1 is MNHNY and CDR2 is SVGAGI (reference sequence). The length of the CDR3 is 15 residues. V was shortened by 0 bases and J by 3 bases, with 12 bases between the two germline ends.

The chain is built from TRBV11-2 and TRBJ2-7, with 8 bases identical to TRBD1. Trimming removed 3 bases from V and 5 bases from J; junction bases left unmatched: 3. Germline CDR1 is SGHAT and CDR2 is FQNNGV. This CDR3 region has 13 residues. Written as DNA, the CDR3 is TGTGCCAGCAGCTTTGGGACAGGTGACGAGCAGTACTTC. Amino acids: CASSFGTGDEQYF.

The rearrangement joins TRBV5-1 to TRBJ1-4; D perhaps matches TRBD1 (5 bases). Trimming removed 5 bases from V and 1 base from J, with 12 bases in between. The CDR3 is made up of 15 amino acids. Germline values: CDR1 SGHRS, CDR2 YFSETQ. CDR3 coding DNA: TGCGCCAGCAGAAAGGAGGGGATAACTAATGAAAAACTGTTTTTT. Its translation: CASRKEGITNEKLFF.

CDR3 loop: CASSPPGVQNYEQYF. The CDR3 coding sequence is TGTGCCAGCTCACCGCCGGGGGTGCAGAACTACGAGCAGTACTTC. The rearrangement links TRBV18 to TRBJ2-7, with a possible D match to TRBD2 (6 bases). Trimming left V 3 bases short and J 3 bases short, with 15 bases between. Per the germline V gene, CDR1 is KGHSH and CDR2 is LQKENI. This CDR3 is 15 amino acids long.

V is TRBV4-3 and J is TRBJ2-1; D is undetermined. CDR1 is LGHNA and CDR2 is YSLEER in the germline V gene. V was pared by 0 bases and J by 11 bases, with 14 bases between. This CDR3 region has 14 residues. DNA of the CDR3: TGCGCCAGCAGCCAAGATTTGACAAATGGGAAGCAGTTCTTC. Translating gives CASSQDLTNGKQFF.

The V and J genes are TRBV20-1 and TRBJ2-5; D is ambiguous. The germline V and J ends were trimmed by 5 bases and 5 bases, with 9 bases remaining between them. This CDR3 region has 11 residues. Per germline, CDR1 DFQATT and CDR2 SNEGSKA (reference sequence). The CDR3 sequence: CSARLFETQYF. The DNA of the CDR3 is TGCAGTGCTCGGCTCTTTGAGACCCAGTACTTC.

The V and J genes are TRBV11-3 and TRBJ2-5; the D gene is possibly TRBD1 (5 bases). Germline CDR1 and CDR2: SGHNT and YENEEA. Trimming took off 5 bases at V and 6 bases at J, with 13 bases between the two ends. The CDR3 consists of 13 residues. The CDR3 DNA reads as TGTGCCAGCAGCCCCCAGGGTCTCCAGACCCAGTACTTC. It is translated as CASSPQGLQTQYF.

The chain recombines TRBV2 with TRBJ1-1, with 10 bases that match TRBD1. CDR3 length: 15 residues. Per the germline V gene, CDR1 is SNHLY and CDR2 is FYNNEI. Trimming took 6 bases from V and 1 from J; bases not matched to a gene: 5. The CDR3: CASRRQGAGNTEAFF. The CDR3 DNA sequence: TGTGCCAGCAGGAGACAGGGGGCAGGGAACACTGAAGCTTTCTTT.

The CDR3 nucleotides read TGTGCCAGCAGGCCGGGCCCAGGGGGGGAGCAGTACTTC. It codes for CASRPGPGGEQYF. The rearrangement joins TRBV6-1 to TRBJ2-7; D might be TRBD1 (7 bases). Germline lookup yields CDR1 MNHNS and CDR2 SASEGT. With 6 bases removed from V and 7 bases from J, the gap between germline ends came to 16 bases. The CDR3 runs 13 residues.

The chain carries TRBV18 and TRBJ2-3; 7 bases map to TRBD2. The CDR3 is made up of 17 amino acids. Germline CDR1 reads KGHSH; CDR2 reads LQKENI. Germline trimming cut 3 bases from V and 1 base from J; bases unmatched to any gene: 10. CDR3 sequence: CASSPPGRAGGTDTQYF. Here the CDR3 DNA reads TGTGCCAGCTCACCTCCCGGCAGGGCGGGGGGCACAGATACGCAGTATTTT.

CDR3 coding DNA: TGTGCCATCAGTGTTGGGGGAAATTACGAGCAGTACTTC. Translation gives CAISVGGNYEQYF. The chain links TRBV10-3 to TRBJ2-7, with D perhaps matching TRBD1 or TRBD2 (5 bases each). Trimming removed 4 bases from V and 4 bases from J, with 11 bases in between. CDR3 length: 13 amino acids. Looked up from germline, CDR1 is ENHRY and CDR2 is SYGVKD.

The chain employs TRBV29-1 and TRBJ1-4; D is unresolved. The ends were cut back, 7 bases at V and 6 bases at J, with 15 bases in the middle. This CDR3 contains 13 residues. CDR1 is SQVTM and CDR2 is ANQGSEA in the germline V gene. In nucleotides, the CDR3 is TGCAGCGCCACAACGAAGTGGGATGAAAAACTGTTTTTT. This translates into CSATTKWDEKLFF.

This chain connects TRBV19 to TRBJ2-3; D is unresolved. V lost 6 bases, J lost 2 bases, and 9 bases lay in between. Germline V gene data show CDR1 as LNHDA and CDR2 as SQIVND (reference sequence). The CDR3 spans 13 residues. The CDR3 here is CASSPGHTDTQYF. The CDR3 DNA sequence: TGTGCCAGTAGCCCTGGGCACACAGATACGCAGTATTTT.

This clone was counted between two and nine times. The V and J genes are TRBV27 and TRBJ1-2; D uncertain. Germline V lookup: CDR1 MNHEY, CDR2 SMNVEV (reference sequence). The CDR3 is made up of 13 amino acids. Trimming left V 3 bases short and J 2 bases short, with 7 bases between. CDR3 amino acids: CASSFKENYGYTF. The CDR3 DNA is TGTGCCAGCAGTTTTAAAGAGAACTATGGCTACACCTTC.